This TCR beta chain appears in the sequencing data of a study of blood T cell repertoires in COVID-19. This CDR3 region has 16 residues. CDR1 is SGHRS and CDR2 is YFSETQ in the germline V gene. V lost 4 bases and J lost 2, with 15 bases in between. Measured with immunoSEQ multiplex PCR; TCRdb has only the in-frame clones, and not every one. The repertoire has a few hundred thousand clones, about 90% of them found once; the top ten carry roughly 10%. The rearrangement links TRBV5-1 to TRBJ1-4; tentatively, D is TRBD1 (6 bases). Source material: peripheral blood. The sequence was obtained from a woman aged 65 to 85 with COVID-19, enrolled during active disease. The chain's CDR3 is CASSQGTPRTNEKLFF. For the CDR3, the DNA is TGCGCCAGCAGCCAGGGGACACCCAGGACTAATGAAAAACTGTTTTTT.